This TCR beta chain came from a study of T cell responses to AZD1222 COVID-19 vaccine. General study findings and limits: Donors were chiefly white British, with a greater number of females, and clonal diversity was perhaps underestimated. In the spike-specific TCR repertoire, nearly half reportedly target unmutated variant regions.

The protocol was immunoSEQ multiplex PCR, while the TCRdb copy is restricted to in-frame clones and leaves out a portion. The sample yields 110,000 to 150,000 clones, roughly 90% seen once. Germline loops: CDR1 SGHNT, CDR2 YYREEE (reference sequence). The CDR3 covers 16 residues. Trimming took 0 bases from V and 5 from J; bases not matched to a gene: 7. A word on this clone: No antigen is known for it.

Source: peripheral blood, taken 28 days after the second AZD1222 dose. V usage is TRBV5-4 and J usage is TRBJ2-7, with 11 positions matching TRBD2. The clonotype comes from an adult who received the AZD1222 COVID-19 vaccine. The CDR3 loop reads CASSLALLAGEDEQYF. The DNA of the CDR3 is TGTGCCAGCAGCTTGGCCTTACTAGCGGGAGAGGACGAGCAGTACTTC.